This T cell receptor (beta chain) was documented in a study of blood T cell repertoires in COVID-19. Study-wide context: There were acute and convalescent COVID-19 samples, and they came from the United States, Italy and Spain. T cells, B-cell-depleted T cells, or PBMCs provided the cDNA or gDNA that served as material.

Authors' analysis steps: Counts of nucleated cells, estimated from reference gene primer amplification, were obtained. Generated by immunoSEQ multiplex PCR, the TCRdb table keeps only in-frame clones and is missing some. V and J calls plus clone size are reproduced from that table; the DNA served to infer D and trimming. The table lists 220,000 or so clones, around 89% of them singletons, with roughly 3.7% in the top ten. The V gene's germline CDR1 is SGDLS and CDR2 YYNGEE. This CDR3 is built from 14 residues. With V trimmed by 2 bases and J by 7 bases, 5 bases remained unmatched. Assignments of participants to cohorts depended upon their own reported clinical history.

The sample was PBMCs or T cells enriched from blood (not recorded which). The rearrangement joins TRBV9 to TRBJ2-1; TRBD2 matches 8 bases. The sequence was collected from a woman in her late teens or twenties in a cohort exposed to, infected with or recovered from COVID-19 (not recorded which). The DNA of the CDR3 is TGTGCCAGCAGCGTTCGCCCGGGGGGGAATGAGCAGTTCTTC. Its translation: CASSVRPGGNEQFF.